The 8 T cell receptor beta chains below were found in one sample sequenced in a study of T cells in Graves' hyperthyroidism and ophthalmopathy. RNA transcripts gave rise to amplified TCR beta CDR3 regions. Researchers ran a first-round RT-PCR on the TCR CDR3 using the HTBI primer set. TCRdb itself ran the multiplex PCR reads through MiXCR, one entry per CDR3 protein. Of around 50,000 distinct CDR3 sequences in the sample, under 50% were seen once. Sample: blood. These receptors originate from a woman between 50 and 59 years old with Graves' ophthalmopathy.

Only a few counts were recorded for this clonotype. This chain connects TRBV19 to TRBJ2-1; TRBD2 matches at 8 bases. The germline V gene has CDR1 LNHDA and CDR2 SQIVND (reference sequence). This CDR3 has 17 amino acids. J was trimmed by 6 bases and V by 9 bases; bases with no gene match: 19. The CDR3 nucleotides read TGTGCCAGCAGCCTAGGAGGGTCGGGGGGGCTGAGCAATGAGCAGTTCTTC. Its translation is CASSLGGSGGLSNEQFF.

Regarding this clonotype: A much bigger clone sits one base away, suggesting this may be a read error. The rearrangement links TRBV12-3 or TRBV12-4 to TRBJ1-1; maybe TRBD1 (6 bases). This CDR3 comprises 15 residues. The CDR3 is CASRLDRRGNTEAFF. In nucleotides, the CDR3 is TGTGCCAGCAGATTAGACAGGAGAGGCAACACTGAAGCTTTCTTT.

At least ten counts were recorded for this clonotype. CDR3 sequence: CSVRTGDQPQHF. The CDR3 DNA reads as TGCAGTGTACGGACAGGGGATCAGCCCCAGCATTTT. The genes are TRBV20-1 and TRBJ1-5, with 9 bases aligning to TRBD1. This CDR3 region has 12 residues. Germline V CDR1 and CDR2: DFQATT, SNEGSKA (reference sequence). The V gene end was trimmed by 7 bases and the J gene end by 5 bases; junction bases not matched to a gene: 3.

The gene calls are TRBV25-1 and TRBJ2-1; 15 nucleotides agree with TRBD2. V lost 2 bases, J lost 9 bases, and 2 bases stayed unmatched. Germline V gene sequence: CDR1 MGHDK, CDR2 SYGVNS. The CDR3 covers 15 residues. In DNA, the CDR3 is TGTGCCAGCAGTGAACCGGGACTAGCGGGAGGTGAGCAGTTCTTC. Protein: CASSEPGLAGGEQFF.

In regard to this clonotype: The conserved final phenylalanine or tryptophan is absent from the CDR3, which likely points to a read error. The DNA is left out, because the CDR3 cannot be placed on it with certainty; the CDR3 is given as TCRdb lists it. The V and J genes are TRBV7-9 and TRBJ1-1. The germline CDR1 and CDR2 sequences are SEHNR and FQNEAQ (reference sequence). The CDR3 length is 14 residues, termini included. The CDR3 is CASSLLGIDTEASV.

This clonotype was picked up a small number of times. A much larger clone is a single base away; this may be a read error. The V call is TRBV6-1, the J call TRBJ1-4; 7 bases map to TRBD1. The CDR3 is 13 residues long. The V gene's germline CDR1 is MNHNS and CDR2 SASEGT. The CDR3 loop is CASPDRPKEKLFF. The CDR3, as DNA: TGTGCCAGCCCGGACAGGCCTAAGGAAAAACTGTTTTTT.

This clonotype was seen a few times. In DNA, the CDR3 is TGTGCCAGTAGTAACAGGGGAGGCTACACCTTC. Translated, it gives CASSNRGGYTF. V usage is TRBV19 and J usage is TRBJ1-2; 7 bases align to TRBD1. This CDR3 spans 11 amino acids. V lost 4 bases to trimming and J lost 8 bases; unmatched junction nucleotides: 1. The germline V gene has CDR1 LNHDA and CDR2 SQIVND (reference sequence).

This clonotype was recorded a few times. The chain recombines TRBV6-1 with TRBJ1-1, with unresolved D. Trimming took off 6 bases at V and 2 bases at J, with 16 bases between the two ends. This CDR3 is 15 amino acids long. Germline V gene lookup returns CDR1 MNHNS and CDR2 SASEGT. CDR3 loop: CASSLSLGSNTEAFF. Written as DNA, the CDR3 is TGTGCCAGCAGCCTTTCCTTAGGGTCTAACACTGAAGCTTTCTTT.